Below, 4 T cell receptor beta chains from the same sample are listed, as sequenced in a study of CD8 T cells in ankylosing spondylitis. Whole-study findings and limits: The study identified a TCR beta motif of several highly homologous variants that appeared characteristic of ankylosing spondylitis blood.

MiXCR was run by TCRdb on the 5' RACE reads, yielding one entry per CDR3 protein. The sample lists approximately 500,000 distinct CDR3 sequences, 12% occurring once. No antigen has been assigned to these receptors. What was sequenced was blood, either unsorted or a sorted T cell fraction (not recorded which). The receptor set was obtained from a male donor with ankylosing spondylitis.

This clonotype came up many times. The rearrangement uses TRBV29-1 and TRBJ1-1, with D uncertain. V lost 6 bases and J 1 base, leaving 9 bases between the germline ends. The length of the CDR3 is 12 residues. CDR1 and CDR2 (germline): SQVTM, ANQGSEA. Written as DNA, the CDR3 is TGCAGCGTAGGGTCTGGGAACACTGAAGCTTTCTTT. Translated: CSVGSGNTEAFF.

In its sample, this clonotype was seen a few times. The CDR3 nucleotides read TGCAGTGTTACGCAGGGGAATCAGCCCCAGCATTTT. Protein product: CSVTQGNQPQHF. The J gene is TRBJ1-5, the V gene TRBV20-1; D is possibly TRBD1 (6 bases). The CDR3 runs to 12 residues. CDR1 and CDR2 from the germline V gene are DFQATT and SNEGSKA (reference sequence). V lost 7 bases, J lost 4 bases, and 11 bases lay in between.

There are a few counts of this clonotype. This chain uses TRBV10-1 with TRBJ1-1, with D possibly TRBD1 on 5 matching bases. This CDR3 contains 15 residues. With 3 bases removed from V and 4 bases from J, the gap between germline ends came to 15 bases. Germline V gene lookup returns CDR1 WNHNN and CDR2 SYGVQD (reference sequence). Here the CDR3 DNA reads TGCGCCAGCAGTGATCACGGGGGAGTGGGCACTGAAGCTTTCTTT. This gives the protein CASSDHGGVGTEAFF.

The CDR3 loop reads CATSSGTSGSYEQYF. CDR3 DNA: TGTGCCACCAGCAGTGGGACTAGCGGCTCCTACGAGCAGTACTTC. The rearrangement links TRBV15 to TRBJ2-7; TRBD2 aligns across 11 bases. The CDR3 loop spans 15 amino acids. V lost 3 bases to trimming and J lost 0 bases; unmatched junction nucleotides: 1. Germline CDR1 reads LNHNV; CDR2 reads YYDKDF (reference sequence).